The clone carrying this TCR beta chain showed up just once. The target antigen is unknown. CDR3 length: 15 residues. CDR1 is SGDLS and CDR2 is YYNGEE in the germline V gene. The junction had 2 bases not matched to a gene; V was cut back by 3 bases and J by 2 bases. Anti-CD3/anti-CD28 beads served as a nonspecific positive control stimulus. Sorting selected CD4+ T cells upregulating both CD40 ligand and CD69. This specimen comes from a study of persistence of HIV-infected CD4 T cells. Sequencing used immunoSEQ version 4 in survey mode. Method: immunoSEQ multiplex PCR; TCRdb's copy keeps in-frame clones and lacks some. The sample holds more than 35,000 clones, approximately 90% seen once.

The chain has TRBV9 and TRBJ2-7; 13 bases are shared with TRBD2. This specimen was CD4+ T cells sorted from PBMCs after roughly 17-hour stimulation, taken from a patient who received antiretroviral therapy. The TCR sequence derives from an adult man with HIV who was CMV-seropositive. The CDR3 sequence is CASSGGLAGTYEQYF. The CDR3 DNA follows: TGTGCCAGCAGCGGGGGACTAGCGGGGACCTACGAGCAGTACTTC.